This T cell receptor beta chain was observed in a study of blood T cell repertoires in COVID-19. Some clones are missing from TCRdb's copy, which holds only in-frame ones; the method was immunoSEQ multiplex PCR. The sample comprises 95,000 to 110,000 clones, about three quarters of which are singletons, and more than 4% rests with the top ten. This CDR3 spans 11 amino acids. Germline V gene sequence: CDR1 SGHDT, CDR2 YYEEEE. V lost 6 bases and J lost 7, with 10 bases in between. This clonotype originated in a man in his 70s with acute or convalescent COVID-19. V is TRBV5-6 and J is TRBJ1-2; no clear D. The sequenced sample was peripheral blood. The CDR3 sequence: CASTLGTGYTF. DNA of the CDR3: TGTGCCAGCACCCTAGGAACTGGCTACACCTTC.